This T cell receptor (beta chain) was observed in a study of T-cell memory formation after mild COVID-19. Findings and limits, study-wide: Mainly CM and EM harbored the contracting CD4+ clones; mainly EMRA harbored the CD8+ ones. Whether day 37 second-wave clones are SARS-CoV-2-specific was not confirmed. That cross-reactive memory joined was suggested by some responding clones appearing in pre-infection memory.

From 5'RACE with constant-segment primers came TCR alpha and TCR beta cDNA libraries that carried sample barcodes and UMIs. One entry per CDR3 protein, called by TCRdb with MiXCR from the 5' RACE reads. Here the sample spans about 210,000 distinct CDR3 sequences, over 9.5% being singletons. V gave up 5 bases and J gave up 1 base, with 8 bases separating them. The CDR3 has 12 residues. Per the germline V gene, CDR1 is DFQATT and CDR2 is SNEGSKA (reference sequence). Note on this clonotype: The antigen is undetermined.

This clonotype was obtained from a man between 18 and 29 years old who had mild COVID-19 (a few samples of this study predate the infection). Cell type and time point are not known. The chain recombines TRBV20-1 with TRBJ1-1; D ambiguous. The sample taken for sequencing was PBMCs or a T cell subset sorted from them (not recorded which). The CDR3 spells CSADTANTEAFF. Here the CDR3 DNA reads TGCAGTGCTGACACAGCGAACACTGAAGCTTTCTTT.